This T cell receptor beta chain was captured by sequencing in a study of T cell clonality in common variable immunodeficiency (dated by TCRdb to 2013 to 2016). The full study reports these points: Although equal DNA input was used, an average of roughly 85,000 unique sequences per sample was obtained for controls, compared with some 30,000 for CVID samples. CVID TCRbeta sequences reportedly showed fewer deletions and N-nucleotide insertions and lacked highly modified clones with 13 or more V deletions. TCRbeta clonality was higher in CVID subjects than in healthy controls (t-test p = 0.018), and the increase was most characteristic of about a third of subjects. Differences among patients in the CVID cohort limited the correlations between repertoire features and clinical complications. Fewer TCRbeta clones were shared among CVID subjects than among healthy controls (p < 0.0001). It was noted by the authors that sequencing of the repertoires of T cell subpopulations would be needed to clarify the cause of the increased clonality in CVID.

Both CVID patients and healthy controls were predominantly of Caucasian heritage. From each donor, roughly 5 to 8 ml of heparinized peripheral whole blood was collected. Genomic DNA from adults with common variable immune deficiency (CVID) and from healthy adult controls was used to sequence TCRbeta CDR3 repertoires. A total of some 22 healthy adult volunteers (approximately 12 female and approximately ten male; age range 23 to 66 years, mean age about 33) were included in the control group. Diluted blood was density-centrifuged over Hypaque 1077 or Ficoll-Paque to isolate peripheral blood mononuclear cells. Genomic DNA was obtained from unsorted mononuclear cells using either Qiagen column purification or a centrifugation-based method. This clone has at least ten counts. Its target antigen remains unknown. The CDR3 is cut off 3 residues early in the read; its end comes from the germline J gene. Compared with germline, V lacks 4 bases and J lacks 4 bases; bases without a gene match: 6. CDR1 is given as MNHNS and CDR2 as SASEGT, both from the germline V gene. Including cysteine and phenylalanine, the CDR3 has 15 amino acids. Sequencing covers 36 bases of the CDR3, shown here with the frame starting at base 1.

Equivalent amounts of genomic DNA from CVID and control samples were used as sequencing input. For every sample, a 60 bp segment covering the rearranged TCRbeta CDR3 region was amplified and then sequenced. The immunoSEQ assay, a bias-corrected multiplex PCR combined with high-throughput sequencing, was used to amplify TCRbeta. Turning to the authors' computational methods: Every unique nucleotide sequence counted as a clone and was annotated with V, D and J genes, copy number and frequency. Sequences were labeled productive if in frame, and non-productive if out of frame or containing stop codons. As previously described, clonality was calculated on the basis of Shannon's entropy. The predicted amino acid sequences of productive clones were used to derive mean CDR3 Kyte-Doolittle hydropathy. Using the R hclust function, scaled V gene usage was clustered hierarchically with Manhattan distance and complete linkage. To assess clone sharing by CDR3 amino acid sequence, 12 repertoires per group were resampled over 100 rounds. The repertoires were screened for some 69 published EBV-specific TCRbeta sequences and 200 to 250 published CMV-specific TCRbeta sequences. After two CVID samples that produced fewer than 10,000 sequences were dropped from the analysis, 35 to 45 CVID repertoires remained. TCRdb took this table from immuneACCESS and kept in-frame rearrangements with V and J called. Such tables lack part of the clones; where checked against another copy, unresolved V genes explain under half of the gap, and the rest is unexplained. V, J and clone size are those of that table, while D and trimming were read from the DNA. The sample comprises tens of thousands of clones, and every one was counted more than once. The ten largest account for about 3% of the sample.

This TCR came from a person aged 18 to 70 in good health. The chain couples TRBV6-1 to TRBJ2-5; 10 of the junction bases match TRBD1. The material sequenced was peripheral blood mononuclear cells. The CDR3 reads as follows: CASSGQGAYGETQYF. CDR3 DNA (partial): TGTGCCAGCAGTGGACAGGGGGCATACGGAGAGACC.